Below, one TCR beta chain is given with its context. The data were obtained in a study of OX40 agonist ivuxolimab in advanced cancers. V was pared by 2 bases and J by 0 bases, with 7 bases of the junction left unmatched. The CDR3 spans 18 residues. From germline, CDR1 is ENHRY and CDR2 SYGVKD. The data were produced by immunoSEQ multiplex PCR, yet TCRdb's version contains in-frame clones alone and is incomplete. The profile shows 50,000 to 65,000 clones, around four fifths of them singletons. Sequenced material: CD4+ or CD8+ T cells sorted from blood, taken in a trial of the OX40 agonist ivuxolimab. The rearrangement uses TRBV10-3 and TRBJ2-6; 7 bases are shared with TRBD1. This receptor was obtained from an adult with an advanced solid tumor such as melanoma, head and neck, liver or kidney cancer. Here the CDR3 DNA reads TGTGCCATCAGTGAGCGTATCGGACAGGACTCTGGGGCCAACGTCCTGACTTTC. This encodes CAISERIGQDSGANVLTF.